These 32 T cell receptor beta chains originate from one sample sequenced in a study of cytomegalovirus exposure and HLA in healthy donors. TCRdb's table, derived via immunoSEQ multiplex PCR, lists solely in-frame clones and lacks some. The table has 75,000 to 90,000 clones, 90% to 95% seen once. Material for sequencing was PBMCs. All receptors derive from a woman aged 18-29 years in good health and CMV-seronegative.

The CDR3 DNA is TGTGCCAGCAGTTTACTTAGACAGAATCGGCTTGAAGCTTTCTTT. Its protein is CASSLLRQNRLEAFF. The gene calls are TRBV27 and TRBJ1-1; D is possibly TRBD1 (5 bases). The germline gives CDR1 MNHEY, CDR2 SMNVEV (reference sequence). V gave up 2 bases and J gave up 7 bases, with 17 bases separating them. This CDR3 contains 15 residues.

The V gene is TRBV18, the J gene TRBJ1-5, with D possibly TRBD1 on 6 matching bases. The CDR3 contains 13 residues. Germline CDR1 is KGHSH and CDR2 is LQKENI. The ends were cut back, 3 bases at V and 7 bases at J, with 10 bases in the middle. In nucleotides, the CDR3 is TGTGCCAGCTCACCTCCAGGGGACCAGCCCCAGCATTTT. Translating it yields CASSPPGDQPQHF.

The gene calls are TRBV7-2 and TRBJ2-3; 12 bases are a match to TRBD2. The CDR3 has 16 residues. Germline loops: CDR1 SGHTA, CDR2 FQGNSA. J gave up 1 base and V 5 bases, and 4 bases lay outside the gene matches. CDR3 sequence: CASSPRTSGGTDTQYF. The CDR3 bases are TGTGCCAGCAGCCCCCGGACTAGCGGGGGCACAGATACGCAGTATTTT.

CDR3 protein: CASSLKGGGAVETQYF. The DNA for the CDR3 is TGTGCCAGCAGCTTAAAGGGCGGGGGGGCCGTGGAGACCCAGTACTTC. J is TRBJ2-5 and V is TRBV7-9; 9 bases fit TRBD2. The CDR3 spans 16 residues. Trimming removed 2 bases from V and 5 bases from J; junction bases left unmatched: 9. Germline CDR1 is SEHNR and CDR2 is FQNEAQ (reference sequence).

The sample holds one count of this clone. The chain carries TRBV9 and TRBJ1-5; D is possibly TRBD1 (6 bases). The CDR3 loop spans 15 amino acids. From germline, CDR1 is SGDLS and CDR2 YYNGEE. Trimming took 0 bases from V and 5 from J, leaving 12 bases between them. The CDR3 DNA reads TGTGCCAGCAGCGTAGTACTAGGGGGGGATCAGCCCCAGCATTTT. It is translated as CASSVVLGGDQPQHF.

The CDR3 DNA is TGTGCCAGCAGCCGGACTAGCGGGAGCTTTGAGCAGTACTTC. Protein sequence: CASSRTSGSFEQYF. The chain employs TRBV7-9 and TRBJ2-7, with 13 bases matching TRBD2. CDR3 length equals 14 residues. The germline V gene encodes CDR1 SEHNR and CDR2 FQNEAQ (reference sequence). The J segment lost 7 bases and the V segment lost 5 bases, leaving 5 bases of the junction unmatched.

This clone showed up just once. V gene TRBV2 combines with J gene TRBJ2-1; maybe TRBD1 (5 bases). The V and J ends lost 1 base and 0 bases respectively, with 7 bases between them. Germline assignment: CDR1 SNHLY and CDR2 FYNNEI. CDR3 length: 15 residues. The CDR3 spells CASSEEGISYNEQFF. The CDR3 bases are TGTGCCAGCAGTGAAGAGGGGATCTCCTACAATGAGCAGTTCTTC.

The chain combines TRBV14 with TRBJ1-1; the D is unclear. The CDR3 covers 15 residues. Germline-derived CDR1 and CDR2 are SGHDN and FVKESK. The V end lost 0 bases, the J end lost 5 bases, and 13 bases lay between the germline ends. CDR3 sequence (DNA): TGTGCCAGCAGCCAAGAGCCCGCAGGAGGGACTGAAGCTTTCTTT. Translating gives CASSQEPAGGTEAFF. The full variable domain, with the rest looked up from reference TRBV14 and TRBJ1-1, is EAGVTQFPSHSVIEKGQTVTLRCDPISGHDNLYWYRRVMGKEIKFLLHFVKESKQDESGMPNNRFLAERTGGTYSTLKVQPAELEDSGVYFCASSQEPAGGTEAFFGQGTRLTVV.

V usage is TRBV28 and J usage is TRBJ1-2; a possible D gene is TRBD1 (5 bases). Trimming removed 2 bases from V and 0 bases from J, with 13 bases in between. The CDR3 has 16 residues. Germline loops: CDR1 MDHEN, CDR2 SYDVKM. This chain's CDR3 is CASSLDQGLSNYGYTF. DNA of the CDR3: TGTGCCAGCAGTTTAGATCAGGGACTTTCTAACTATGGCTACACCTTC.

The chain carries TRBV19 and TRBJ2-4, with 8 bases that match TRBD2. V lost 5 bases, J lost 2 bases, and 8 bases stayed unmatched. Looked up from germline, CDR1 is LNHDA and CDR2 is SQIVND (reference sequence). The CDR3 totals 16 residues. The CDR3 is CASSVLGGGSKNIQYF. The CDR3 coding sequence is TGTGCCAGTAGTGTCCTCGGGGGGGGGTCCAAAAACATTCAGTACTTC.

The V gene is TRBV7-2, the J gene TRBJ2-7; 7 nucleotides line up with TRBD1. With V trimmed by 2 bases and J by 3 bases, 4 bases remained unmatched. Per germline, CDR1 SGHTA and CDR2 FQGNSA. CDR3 length equals 14 residues. The chain's CDR3 is CASSLMGTVYEQYF. The CDR3 DNA sequence: TGTGCCAGCAGCTTAATGGGGACAGTCTACGAGCAGTACTTC.

The chain has TRBV7-9 and TRBJ2-5, with 7 bases lining up with TRBD1. The germline CDR1 and CDR2 sequences are SEHNR and FQNEAQ (reference sequence). This CDR3 comprises 15 residues. The V segment lost 6 bases and the J segment 1 base; nucleotides outside the gene matches: 8. This CDR3 is CASRVSTGVQETQYF. The CDR3 DNA follows: TGTGCCAGCAGGGTTTCTACAGGGGTCCAAGAGACCCAGTACTTC.

Turning to this clone: The junction departs from the called germline gene at one end, perhaps through a read error. The chain is built from TRBV4-1 and TRBJ1-2; no firm D call. From germline, CDR1 is MGHRA and CDR2 YSYEKL. The CDR3 is made up of 15 amino acids. The CDR3 reads CASSQAEGSNYGYTF. Written as DNA, the CDR3 is TGCGCCAGCAGCCAAGCGGAGGGCTCTAATTATGGCTACACCTTC.

This chain connects TRBV7-6 to TRBJ1-2, with no clear D. The germline V and J ends were trimmed by 1 base and 0 bases, with 12 bases remaining between them. This CDR3 is built from 16 residues. The germline gives CDR1 SGHVS, CDR2 FNYEAQ. The chain's CDR3 is CASSLGGGGSNYGYTF. As DNA, the CDR3 is TGTGCCAGCAGCTTAGGTGGTGGCGGATCTAACTATGGCTACACCTTC.

The chain carries TRBV9 and TRBJ1-6, with TRBD1 matching 9 bases. V lost 0 bases, J lost 10 bases, and 14 bases stayed unmatched. The CDR3 has 18 amino acids. Germline lookup yields CDR1 SGDLS and CDR2 YYNGEE. As DNA, the CDR3 is TGTGCCAGCAGCGTAGAAAAGGGGCCGGGACAGGGAGGATCACCCCTCCACTTT. Translated: CASSVEKGPGQGGSPLHF. Full variable domain (rest looked up from reference TRBV9 and TRBJ1-6): DSGVTQTPKHLITATGQRVTLRCSPRSGDLSVYWYQQSLDQGLQFLIQYYNGEERAKGNILERFSAQQFPDLHSELNLSSLELGDSALYFCASSVEKGPGQGGSPLHFGNGTRLTVT.

The chain couples TRBV18 to TRBJ2-5; TRBD1 might be the D (6 bases). The ends were cut back, 3 bases at V and 1 base at J, with 12 bases in the middle. The germline CDR1 and CDR2 sequences are KGHSH and LQKENI. The CDR3 runs to 15 residues. The CDR3 coding sequence is TGTGCCAGCTCACCTCTACAGGGATCCCAAGAGACCCAGTACTTC. This encodes CASSPLQGSQETQYF. Full variable domain (outside the CDR3, taken from reference TRBV18 and TRBJ2-5): NAGVMQNPRHLVRRRGQEARLRCSPMKGHSHVYWYRQLPEEGLKFMVYLQKENIIDESGMPKERFSAEFPKEGPSILRIQQVVRGDSAAYFCASSPLQGSQETQYFGPGTRLLVL.

J is TRBJ2-4 and V is TRBV29-1, with 8 nucleotides matching TRBD1. V lost 1 base to trimming and J lost 8 bases; unmatched junction nucleotides: 4. This CDR3 is built from 13 residues. Germline V CDR1 and CDR2: SQVTM, ANQGSEA. The CDR3 spells CSVEGQGIHIQYF. In DNA, the CDR3 is TGCAGCGTTGAAGGACAGGGGATCCACATTCAGTACTTC.

The J gene is TRBJ2-1, the V gene TRBV5-1, with D perhaps TRBD1 (5 bases). This CDR3 region has 14 residues. Germline assignment: CDR1 SGHRS and CDR2 YFSETQ. Trimming shortened V by 7 bases and J by 7 bases, and 18 bases separated the two germline ends. DNA for the CDR3: TGCGCCAGCCGCGGTTTGGGGCTCGGGAATGAGCAGTTCTTC. Its translation: CASRGLGLGNEQFF.

The V and J genes are TRBV5-1 and TRBJ2-2; weak D call: TRBD1 (6 bases). V lost 2 bases and J lost 2, with 10 bases in between. The germline CDR1 and CDR2 sequences are SGHRS and YFSETQ. The CDR3 contains 15 residues. CDR3 sequence (DNA): TGCGCCAGCAGCTTAGGGACAATTAACACCGGGGAGCTGTTTTTT. Translating it yields CASSLGTINTGELFF.

The chain employs TRBV4-3 and TRBJ2-3; 8 bases map to TRBD2. Looked up from germline, CDR1 is LGHNA and CDR2 is YSLEER. The CDR3 is 15 residues long. The V gene end was trimmed by 3 bases and the J gene end by 6 bases; junction bases not matched to a gene: 8. CDR3 sequence: CASSQGSGAGDTQYF. DNA for the CDR3: TGCGCCAGCAGCCAGGGTAGCGGGGCCGGCGATACGCAGTATTTT.

The V gene is TRBV4-3, the J gene TRBJ1-2, with D possibly matching TRBD1 (5 bases). V shed 1 base and J shed 4 bases, with 19 bases lying between them. The germline V gene has CDR1 LGHNA and CDR2 YSLEER. This CDR3 contains 17 residues. The CDR3 sequence is CASSQGVGGQGLYGYTF. The CDR3, as DNA: TGCGCCAGCAGCCAAGGGGTGGGAGGGCAGGGTCTCTATGGCTACACCTTC.

The V call is TRBV5-8, the J call TRBJ2-5; D might be TRBD2 (6 bases). The CDR3 is 18 amino acids. V was trimmed by 0 bases and J by 1 base, leaving 19 bases between them. In germline, CDR1 is SGHTS, CDR2 YDEGEE. DNA for the CDR3: TGTGCCAGCAGCTTGGGCATCGCGAGCGGGCGCCTCCAAGAGACCCAGTACTTC. Translating it yields CASSLGIASGRLQETQYF.

The J gene is TRBJ1-4, the V gene TRBV14, with D maybe TRBD1 (5 bases). The V gene's germline CDR1 is SGHDN and CDR2 FVKESK. This CDR3 comprises 13 residues. Trimming left V 1 base short and J 11 bases short, with 11 bases between. CDR3 protein: CASSQGAGLKLFF. CDR3 in DNA: TGTGCCAGCAGCCAAGGGGCAGGGCTGAAACTGTTTTTT.

This clone has just one count. The chain has TRBV5-1 and TRBJ1-4; 8 bases are shared with TRBD1. V shed 4 bases and J 3 bases; nucleotides not matched to a gene: 2. Germline values: CDR1 SGHRS, CDR2 YFSETQ. The CDR3 spans 14 residues. The CDR3 here is CASSPGQANEKLFF. Written as DNA, the CDR3 is TGCGCCAGCAGCCCGGGACAGGCTAATGAAAAACTGTTTTTT.

The chain carries TRBV29-1 and TRBJ1-1; 9 positions match TRBD1. CDR1 SQVTM and CDR2 ANQGSEA come from the germline V gene. The CDR3 is 14 residues long. Losses at the gene ends were 6 bases for V and 1 base for J; bases not matched to a gene: 6. The CDR3 spells CSVRTGGRNTEAFF. In DNA, the CDR3 is TGCAGCGTCCGAACAGGGGGCAGGAACACTGAAGCTTTCTTT.

The V gene is TRBV7-2, the J gene TRBJ1-1; unclear D gene. This CDR3 contains 13 residues. The V end lost 6 bases, the J end lost 1 base, and 9 bases lay between the germline ends. Germline-derived CDR1 and CDR2 are SGHTA and FQGNSA. The CDR3 region is CASSLRENTEAFF. The CDR3, as DNA: TGTGCCAGCAGTCTACGGGAGAACACTGAAGCTTTCTTT.

The chain recombines TRBV4-1 with TRBJ1-1; D gene uncertain. CDR1 and CDR2 from the germline V gene are MGHRA and YSYEKL. This CDR3 contains 18 residues. The V end lost 1 base, the J end lost 3 bases, and 21 bases lay between the germline ends. CDR3 in DNA: TGCGCCAGCAGCCAAGCCCAAGTAGGGTTTATGAGGGACACTGAAGCTTTCTTT. It encodes CASSQAQVGFMRDTEAFF.

This rearrangement joins TRBV5-6 to TRBJ2-2; possibly TRBD2 for D (5 bases). CDR1 and CDR2 (germline): SGHDT, YYEEEE. The CDR3 contains 19 residues. The V gene lost 4 bases and the J gene lost 2 bases, with 24 bases spanning the gap. The DNA for the CDR3 is TGTGCCAGCAGCAGGCGAGTCTCTGGACCTACTAGAAACACCGGGGAGCTGTTTTTT. This translates into CASSRRVSGPTRNTGELFF.

The rearrangement links TRBV7-2 to TRBJ2-7; 14 bases align to TRBD2. This CDR3 is 15 amino acids long. V gave up 3 bases and J gave up 5 bases; unmatched junction bases: 3. Per the germline V gene, CDR1 is SGHTA and CDR2 is FQGNSA. In DNA form, the CDR3 reads TGTGCCAGCAGCTTGGGACTAGCGGGAGCTAACGAGCAGTACTTC. Encoded protein: CASSLGLAGANEQYF.

This chain uses TRBV7-2 with TRBJ2-1, with a tentative D call TRBD2 (5 bases). The CDR3 runs to 14 residues. V was clipped by 3 bases and J by 2 bases, with 8 bases between them. Germline V lookup: CDR1 SGHTA, CDR2 FQGNSA. CDR3 amino acids: CASSFGRAYNEQFF. CDR3 DNA sequence: TGTGCCAGCAGCTTCGGGCGGGCCTACAATGAGCAGTTCTTC. The variable domain in full, completed from reference TRBV7-2 and TRBJ2-1, reads GAGVSQSPSNKVTEKGKDVELRCDPISGHTALYWYRQSLGQGLEFLIYFQGNSAPDKSGLPSDRFSAERTGGSVSTLTIQRTQQEDSAVYLCASSFGRAYNEQFFGPGTRLTVL.

This chain joins TRBV11-3 and TRBJ1-4; no definite D call. The germline V gene has CDR1 SGHNT and CDR2 YENEEA. Deletions cut 4 bases from V and 2 bases from J, with 14 bases between. The CDR3 is made up of 16 amino acids. CDR3: CASSSRGSATNEKLFF. The CDR3 DNA sequence: TGTGCCAGCAGCTCACGAGGGTCGGCGACTAATGAAAAACTGTTTTTT.

This chain joins TRBV27 and TRBJ1-3; 9 bases are shared with TRBD1. The V gene's germline CDR1 is MNHEY and CDR2 SMNVEV (reference sequence). V shed 6 bases, J shed 4 bases, and the junction held 7 bases outside the gene matches. The CDR3 covers 15 residues. This chain's CDR3 is CASRPMGQGGNTIYF. The DNA of the CDR3 is TGTGCCAGCAGACCCATGGGACAGGGAGGAAACACCATATATTTT.